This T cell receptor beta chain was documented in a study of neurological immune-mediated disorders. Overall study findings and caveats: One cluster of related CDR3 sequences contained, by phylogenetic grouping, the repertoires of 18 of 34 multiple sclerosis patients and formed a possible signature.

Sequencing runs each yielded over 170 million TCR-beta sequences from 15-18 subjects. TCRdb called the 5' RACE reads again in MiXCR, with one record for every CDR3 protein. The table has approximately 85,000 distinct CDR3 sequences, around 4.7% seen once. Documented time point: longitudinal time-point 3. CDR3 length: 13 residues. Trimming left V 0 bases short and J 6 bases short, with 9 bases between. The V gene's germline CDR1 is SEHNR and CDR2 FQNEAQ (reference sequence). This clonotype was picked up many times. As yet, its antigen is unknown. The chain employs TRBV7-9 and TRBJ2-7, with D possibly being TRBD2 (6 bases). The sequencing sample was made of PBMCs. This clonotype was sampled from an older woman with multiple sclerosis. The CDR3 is CASSLAGGAEQYF. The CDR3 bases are TGTGCCAGCAGCTTAGCTGGAGGGGCCGAGCAGTACTTC.